The source of this TCR beta chain is a study of CD8+ T cells in alopecia areata. Study summary: Treated patients were given oral tofacitinib, which was dosed at 5 to 10 mg twice daily. The study gave tofacitinib for 6 to 18 months, then 6 months off drug.

Collected material from alopecia areata patients comprised lesional scalp punch biopsies and peripheral blood. Overall study findings and caveats: More clonal than normal scalp was lesional scalp, particularly alopecia totalis/universalis. With patients, TCR sharing proved less clear than in mice, a difference possibly related to HLA.

RNA extraction was followed by reverse transcription into cDNA, which acted as the sequencing template. Data came from immunoSEQ multiplex PCR; TCRdb stores just in-frame clones and leaves some out. The sample has 9,500 to 15,000 clones; around 62% are singletons. A word on this clone: Its specificity is unknown. Additional DNA sequences in this sample encode the identical CDR3.

The source of this sequence is a human donor with alopecia areata. The sequencing input was skin.

The CDR3 DNA reads as TGTGCCAGCAGCCTAGGGCTCACGAAAGCTTTCTTT. Amino acids: CASSLGLTKAFF. The chain recombines TRBV7-9 with TRBJ1-1; D is unclear. Trimming left V 5 bases short and J 9 bases short, with 13 bases between. Germline-derived CDR1 and CDR2 are SEHNR and FQNEAQ (reference sequence). CDR3 length equals 12 residues.